The 2 T cell receptor beta chains below come from one sample, sequenced in a study of shared clonotypes between healthy human individuals. Using immunoSEQ multiplex PCR, the repertoire was profiled, and TCRdb retains in-frame clones only, with some absent. The data hold more than 900,000 clones, with approximately 80% observed a single time. The sequenced sample was memory CD4+ T cells from PBMCs. This sample's subset: CD45RA-negative fraction. These receptors all stem from a man aged 18 to 30 in good health. Some clones in this sample may be carry-over from other donors' samples.

The chain is built from TRBV7-3 and TRBJ1-1; D gene unclear. CDR1 is SGHTA, CDR2 FQGTGA, per germline. The CDR3 spans 13 residues. Trimming stripped 5 bases from V and 1 base from J, with 8 bases between. Here the CDR3 DNA reads TGTGCCAGCAGCATTAGAGGGAACACTGAAGCTTTCTTT. It is translated as CASSIRGNTEAFF.

The J gene is TRBJ2-7, the V gene TRBV11-2; TRBD2 matches 7 bases. After removal of 5 bases from V and 2 bases from J, the junction contained 9 bases not matched to a gene. The CDR3 consists of 15 residues. The germline V gene has CDR1 SGHAT and CDR2 FQNNGV. The CDR3 DNA reads as TGTGCCAGCAGCCTAAGGGGCGGGGGAACCTACGAGCAGTACTTC. This translates into CASSLRGGGTYEQYF.